This T cell receptor beta chain was documented in a study of T cell responses to AZD1222 COVID-19 vaccine. Study-wide results and limits: Rises in breadth and depth of Spike-specific TCRs came after two AZD1222 doses. The donors showed a predominance of white British ancestry and of females, with possible underestimation of clonal diversity.

The repertoire was sequenced with immunoSEQ multiplex PCR; TCRdb's copy has only in-frame clones and lacks some. Of 95,000 to 100,000 clones listed, approximately 88% are singletons. V was shortened by 6 bases and J by 7 bases, with 12 bases between the two germline ends. This CDR3 has 12 residues. Germline CDR1 is SNHLY and CDR2 is FYNNEI. Concerning this clone itself: The antigen is not known.

This chain joins TRBV2 and TRBJ1-2, with D possibly TRBD1 on 6 matching bases. The receptor was derived from an adult who received the AZD1222 COVID-19 vaccine. The sequencing here drew on peripheral blood, taken 28 days after the second AZD1222 dose. CDR3 sequence (DNA): TGTGCCAGCAGGATACAGGGAATTGGCTACACCTTC. It translates to CASRIQGIGYTF.